These 8 T cell receptor beta chains share one sample of origin, sequenced in a study of shared clonotypes between healthy human individuals. This table comes from immunoSEQ multiplex PCR, and its TCRdb copy is limited to in-frame clones, with some not included. The profile shows around 500,000 clones, 70% to 80% of them singletons. The sequenced sample was PBMCs. These receptors originate from a woman aged 40 to 55 in good health. Some clones in this sample may be carry-over from other donors' samples.

The V gene is TRBV11-2, the J gene TRBJ2-7, with a tentative D call TRBD2 (5 bases). The CDR3 sequence is 18 residues long. The germline V and J ends were trimmed by 0 bases and 0 bases, with 18 bases remaining between them. From germline, CDR1 is SGHAT and CDR2 FQNNGV. The CDR3 sequence is CASSLDHPERRISYEQYF. The CDR3 DNA follows: TGTGCCAGCAGCTTAGACCATCCAGAGCGGCGGATCTCCTACGAGCAGTACTTC.

V usage is TRBV4-1 and J usage is TRBJ1-5; D is possibly TRBD1 (5 bases). This CDR3 is 16 amino acids long. The V gene's germline CDR1 is MGHRA and CDR2 YSYEKL. Trimming took off 1 base at V and 1 base at J, with 11 bases between the two ends. As DNA, the CDR3 is TGCGCCAGCAGCCAAGTCGCGGGGCTGAGCAATCAGCCCCAGCATTTT. Translating gives CASSQVAGLSNQPQHF.

This chain links TRBV27 with TRBJ2-7, with 7 bases aligning to TRBD1. Per the germline V gene, CDR1 is MNHEY and CDR2 is SMNVEV (reference sequence). The CDR3 has 15 residues. V shed 6 bases, J shed 5 bases, and the junction held 13 bases outside the gene matches. The CDR3: CASSRNSGQIHEQYF. The CDR3 region has the DNA TGTGCCAGCAGCCGCAACTCGGGACAGATCCACGAGCAGTACTTC.

The chain couples TRBV4-1 to TRBJ2-1; perhaps TRBD2 as D (6 bases). Germline loops: CDR1 MGHRA, CDR2 YSYEKL. CDR3 size: 16 residues. With 1 base removed from V and 0 bases from J, the gap between germline ends came to 10 bases. CDR3 protein: CASSQADGSSYNEQFF. DNA for the CDR3: TGCGCCAGCAGCCAAGCGGACGGGAGCTCCTACAATGAGCAGTTCTTC.

The V gene is TRBV7-9, the J gene TRBJ1-5; D is ambiguous. V was shortened by 1 base and J by 8 bases, with 6 bases between the two germline ends. In germline, CDR1 is SEHNR, CDR2 FQNEAQ (reference sequence). This CDR3 has 12 amino acids. The CDR3, as DNA: TGTGCCAGCAGCTTAGGGGTGAAGCCCCAGCATTTT. Its protein is CASSLGVKPQHF.

The V and J genes are TRBV28 and TRBJ2-2; a possible D gene is TRBD1 (5 bases). The V and J ends lost 4 bases and 1 base respectively, with 7 bases between them. The CDR3 runs 14 residues. In germline, CDR1 is MDHEN, CDR2 SYDVKM. The CDR3 sequence: CASSSGQNTGELFF. The CDR3 nucleotides are TGTGCCAGCAGTTCCGGACAGAACACCGGGGAGCTGTTTTTT.

The chain recombines TRBV6-4 with TRBJ2-5; D not resolved. CDR1 and CDR2 from the germline V gene are MRHNA and SNTAGT. V lost 5 bases and J 3 bases, leaving 10 bases between the germline ends. The CDR3 covers 13 residues. CDR3 sequence (DNA): TGTGCCAGCAGTCTATCGTCCGAAGAGACCCAGTACTTC. Translation gives CASSLSSEETQYF.

The chain employs TRBV28 and TRBJ2-1; 11 bases match TRBD2. The CDR3 extends over 16 amino acids. Germline CDR1 is MDHEN and CDR2 is SYDVKM. After removal of 4 bases from V and 6 bases from J, the junction contained 8 bases not matched to a gene. The CDR3 bases are TGTGCCAGCAGTTCCGGGACTAGCGGTCCCCTCAATGAGCAGTTCTTC. This sequence encodes CASSSGTSGPLNEQFF.